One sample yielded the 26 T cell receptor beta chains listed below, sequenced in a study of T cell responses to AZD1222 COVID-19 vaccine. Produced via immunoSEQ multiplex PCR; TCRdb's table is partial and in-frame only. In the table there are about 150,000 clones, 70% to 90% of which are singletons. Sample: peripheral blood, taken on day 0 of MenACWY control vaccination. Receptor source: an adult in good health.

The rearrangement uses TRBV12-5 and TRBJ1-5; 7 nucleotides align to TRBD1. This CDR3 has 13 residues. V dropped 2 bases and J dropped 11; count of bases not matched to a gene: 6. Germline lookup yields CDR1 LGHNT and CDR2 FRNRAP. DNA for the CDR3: TGTGCTAGTGGTTTGAGACAGGGTACGACCCAGCATTTT. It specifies CASGLRQGTTQHF.

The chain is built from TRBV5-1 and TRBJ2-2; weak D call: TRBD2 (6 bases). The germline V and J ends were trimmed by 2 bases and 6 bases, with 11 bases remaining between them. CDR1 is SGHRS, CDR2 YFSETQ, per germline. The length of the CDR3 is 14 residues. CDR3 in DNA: TGCGCCAGCAGCTTCAATTCGGGAGCCGGGGAGCTGTTTTTT. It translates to CASSFNSGAGELFF.

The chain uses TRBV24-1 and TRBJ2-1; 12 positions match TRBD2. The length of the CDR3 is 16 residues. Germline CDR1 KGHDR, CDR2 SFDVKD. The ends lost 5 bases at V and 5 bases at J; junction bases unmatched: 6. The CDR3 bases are TGTGCCACCAGTGCCTCCGGACTAGCGGGGAACAATGAGCAGTTCTTC. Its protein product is CATSASGLAGNNEQFF.

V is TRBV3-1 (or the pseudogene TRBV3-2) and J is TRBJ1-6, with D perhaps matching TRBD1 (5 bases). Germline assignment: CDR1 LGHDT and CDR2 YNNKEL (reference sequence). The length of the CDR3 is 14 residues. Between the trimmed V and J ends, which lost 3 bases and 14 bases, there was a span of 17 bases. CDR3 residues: CASSHMGGMLALHF. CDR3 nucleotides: TGTGCCAGCAGCCATATGGGGGGAATGCTAGCCCTCCACTTT.

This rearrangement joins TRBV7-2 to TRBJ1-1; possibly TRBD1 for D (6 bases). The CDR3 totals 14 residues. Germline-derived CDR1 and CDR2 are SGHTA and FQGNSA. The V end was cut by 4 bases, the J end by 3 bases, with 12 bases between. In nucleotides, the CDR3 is TGTGCCAGCAGCTCCCCGGGGGGGCACACTGAAGCTTTCTTT. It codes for CASSSPGGHTEAFF.

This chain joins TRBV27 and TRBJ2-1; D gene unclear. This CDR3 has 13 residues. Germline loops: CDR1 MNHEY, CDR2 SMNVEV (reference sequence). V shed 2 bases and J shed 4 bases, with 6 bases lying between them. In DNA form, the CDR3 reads TGTGCCAGCAGTTTAGGTCAATACAATGAGCAGTTCTTC. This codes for CASSLGQYNEQFF.

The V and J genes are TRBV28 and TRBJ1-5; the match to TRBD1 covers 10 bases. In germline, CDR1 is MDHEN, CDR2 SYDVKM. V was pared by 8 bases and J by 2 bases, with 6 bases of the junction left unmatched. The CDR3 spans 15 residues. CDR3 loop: CASLTGGVGNQPQHF. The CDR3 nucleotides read TGTGCCAGCTTGACAGGGGGCGTCGGCAATCAGCCCCAGCATTTT.

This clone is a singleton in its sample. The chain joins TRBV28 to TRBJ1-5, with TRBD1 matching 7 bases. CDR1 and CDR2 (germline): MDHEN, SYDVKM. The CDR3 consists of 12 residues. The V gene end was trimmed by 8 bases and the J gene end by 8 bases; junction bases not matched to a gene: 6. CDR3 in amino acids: CASQGGGKPQHF. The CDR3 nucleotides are TGTGCCAGCCAGGGGGGGGGAAAGCCCCAGCATTTT.

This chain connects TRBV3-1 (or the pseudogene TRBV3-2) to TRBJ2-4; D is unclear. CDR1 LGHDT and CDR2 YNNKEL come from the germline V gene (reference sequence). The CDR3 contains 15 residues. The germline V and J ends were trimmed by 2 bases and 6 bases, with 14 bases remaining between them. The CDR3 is CASSQNPGIGNIQYF. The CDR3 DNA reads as TGTGCCAGCAGCCAAAATCCGGGTATTGGAAACATTCAGTACTTC.

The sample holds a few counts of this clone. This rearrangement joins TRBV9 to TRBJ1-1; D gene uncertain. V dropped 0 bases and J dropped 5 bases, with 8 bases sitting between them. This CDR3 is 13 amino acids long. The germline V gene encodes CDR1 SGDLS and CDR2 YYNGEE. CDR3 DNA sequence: TGTGCCAGCAGCGTAGGAAGGGCGACTGAAGCTTTCTTT. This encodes CASSVGRATEAFF.

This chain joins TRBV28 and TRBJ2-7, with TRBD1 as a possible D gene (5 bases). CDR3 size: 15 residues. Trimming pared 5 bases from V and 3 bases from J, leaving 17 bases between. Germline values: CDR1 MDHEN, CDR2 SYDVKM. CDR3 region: CASSANTGLRYEQYV. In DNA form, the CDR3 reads TGTGCCAGCAGTGCAAATACAGGCCTTCGCTACGAGCAGTACGTC.

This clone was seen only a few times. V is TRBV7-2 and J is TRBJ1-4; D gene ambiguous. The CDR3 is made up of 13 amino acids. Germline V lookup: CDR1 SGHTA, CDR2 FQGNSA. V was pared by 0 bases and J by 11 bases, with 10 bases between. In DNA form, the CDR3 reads TGTGCCAGCAGCTTAGCTTCGGAGTATAAACTGTTTTTT. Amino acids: CASSLASEYKLFF.

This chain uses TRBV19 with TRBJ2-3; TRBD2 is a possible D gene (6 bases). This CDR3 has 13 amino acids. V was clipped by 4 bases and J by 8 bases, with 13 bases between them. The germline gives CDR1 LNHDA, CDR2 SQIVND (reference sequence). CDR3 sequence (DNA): TGTGCCAGTAGTAGAAGGCGGGGCGGTACGCAGTATTTT. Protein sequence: CASSRRRGGTQYF.

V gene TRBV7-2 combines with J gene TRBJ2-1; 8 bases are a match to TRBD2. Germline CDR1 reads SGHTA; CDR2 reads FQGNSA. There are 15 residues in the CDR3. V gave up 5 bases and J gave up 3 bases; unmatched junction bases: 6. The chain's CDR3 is CASSPPGLVYNEQFF. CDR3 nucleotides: TGTGCCAGCAGCCCTCCGGGACTAGTCTACAATGAGCAGTTCTTC.

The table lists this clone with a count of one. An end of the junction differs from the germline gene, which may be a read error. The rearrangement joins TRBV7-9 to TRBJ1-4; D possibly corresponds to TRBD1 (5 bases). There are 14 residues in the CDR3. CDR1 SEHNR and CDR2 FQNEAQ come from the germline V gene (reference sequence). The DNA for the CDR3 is TGTGCCAGCAGCCTGGGGACGGACCGGCTCCCTCTTGCCTTT. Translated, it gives CASSLGTDRLPLAF.

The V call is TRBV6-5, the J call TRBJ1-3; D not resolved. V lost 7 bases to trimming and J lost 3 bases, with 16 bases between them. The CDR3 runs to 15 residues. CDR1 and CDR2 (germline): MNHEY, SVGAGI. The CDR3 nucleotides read TGTGCCAGCACCCCTGTACTGGGTAGTGGAAACACCATATATTTT. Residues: CASTPVLGSGNTIYF.

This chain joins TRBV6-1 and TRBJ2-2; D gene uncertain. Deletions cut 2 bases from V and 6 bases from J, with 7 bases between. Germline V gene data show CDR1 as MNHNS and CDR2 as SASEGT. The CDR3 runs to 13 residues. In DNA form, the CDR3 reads TGTGCCAGCAGTGAAAATGGACCCGGGGAGCTGTTTTTT. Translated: CASSENGPGELFF.

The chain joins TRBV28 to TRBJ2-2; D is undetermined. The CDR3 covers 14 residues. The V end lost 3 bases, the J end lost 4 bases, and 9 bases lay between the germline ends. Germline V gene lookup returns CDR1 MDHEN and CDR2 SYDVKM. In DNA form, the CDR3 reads TGTGCCAGCAGTTTGAGCAGAACCACCGGGGAGCTGTTTTTT. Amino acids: CASSLSRTTGELFF.

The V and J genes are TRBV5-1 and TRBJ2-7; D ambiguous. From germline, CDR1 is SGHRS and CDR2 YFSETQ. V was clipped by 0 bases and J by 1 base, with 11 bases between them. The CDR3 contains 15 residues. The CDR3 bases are TGCGCCAGCAGCTTGGATCCAGGTTCTTCCTACGAGCAGTACTTC. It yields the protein CASSLDPGSSYEQYF.

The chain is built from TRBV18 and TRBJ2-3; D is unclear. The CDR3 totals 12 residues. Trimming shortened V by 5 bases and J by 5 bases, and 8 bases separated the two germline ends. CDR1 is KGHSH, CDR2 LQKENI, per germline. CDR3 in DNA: TGTGCCAGCTCATCAGCCCTAGATACGCAGTATTTT. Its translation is CASSSALDTQYF.

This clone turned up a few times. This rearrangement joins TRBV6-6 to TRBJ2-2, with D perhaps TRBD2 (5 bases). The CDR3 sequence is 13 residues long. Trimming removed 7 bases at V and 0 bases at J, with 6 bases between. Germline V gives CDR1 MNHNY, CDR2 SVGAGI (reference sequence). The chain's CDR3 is CASTGTNTGELFF. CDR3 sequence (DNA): TGTGCCAGCACCGGGACGAACACCGGGGAGCTGTTTTTT.

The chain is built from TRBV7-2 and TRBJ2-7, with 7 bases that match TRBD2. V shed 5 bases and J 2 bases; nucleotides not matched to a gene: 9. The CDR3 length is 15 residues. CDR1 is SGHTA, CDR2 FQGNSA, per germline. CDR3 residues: CASSVRLAHTYEQYF. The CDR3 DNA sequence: TGTGCCAGCAGCGTTCGACTAGCCCATACCTACGAGCAGTACTTC.

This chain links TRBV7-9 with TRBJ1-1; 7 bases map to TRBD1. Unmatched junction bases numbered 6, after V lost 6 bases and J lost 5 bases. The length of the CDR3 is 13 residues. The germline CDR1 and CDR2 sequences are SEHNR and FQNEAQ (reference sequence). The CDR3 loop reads CASSLETGTEAFF. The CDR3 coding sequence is TGTGCCAGCAGTCTGGAGACAGGGACTGAAGCTTTCTTT.

The CDR3 loop reads CASSEHRSNQPQHF. Here the CDR3 DNA reads TGTGCCAGCAGTGAACATCGAAGCAATCAGCCCCAGCATTTT. The V gene is TRBV27, the J gene TRBJ1-5, with D unresolved. This CDR3 region has 14 residues. Germline loops: CDR1 MNHEY, CDR2 SMNVEV (reference sequence). Trimming left V 5 bases short and J 1 base short, with 9 bases between.

The CDR3 DNA sequence: TGTGCCAGCAGTTTAGGTGCCGGGGGCGGAGATGGCTACACCTTC. Protein: CASSLGAGGGDGYTF. J is TRBJ1-2 and V is TRBV27; TRBD1 might be the D (6 bases). V was cut by 2 bases and J by 6 bases, with 16 bases left in between. Looked up from germline, CDR1 is MNHEY and CDR2 is SMNVEV (reference sequence). CDR3 length: 15 residues.

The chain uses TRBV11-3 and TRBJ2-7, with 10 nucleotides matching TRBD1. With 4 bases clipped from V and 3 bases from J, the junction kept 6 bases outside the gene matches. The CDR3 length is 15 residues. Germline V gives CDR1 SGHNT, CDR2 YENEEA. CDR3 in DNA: TGTGCCAGCAGCTCGGACAGGGGGTCGGACTACGAGCAGTACTTC. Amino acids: CASSSDRGSDYEQYF.